Listed below are T cell receptor beta chains from one sample, sequenced in a study of human versus mouse CDR3 diversity and MHC coevolution. Repertoires were generated with immunoSEQ multiplex PCR, while TCRdb's copy carries only in-frame clones and drops some. The table includes 75,000 to 90,000 clones, 85% to 95% detected once. Specimen: naive CD4+ T cells from blood. The receptors were gathered from a person between 25 and 70 years old in good health. The CDR3 runs from the conserved cysteine through the conserved F or W. D genes are given only for firm matches. Clone size is not always given. Where it is, it says once, few, many or a class for expanded clones.

cdr3_nt: TGTGCCAGTAGTATCTCAGGGGGCGCCTACAATGAGCAGTTCTTC
cdr3_aa: CASSISGGAYNEQFF
v_call: TRBV19
clone_size: NA
cdr3_length: 15
j_call: TRBJ2-1
d_call: TRBD1

cdr3_nt: TGTGCCAGCTCACCACTTATGACTGACGATGGCTACACCTTC
cdr3_aa: CASSPLMTDDGYTF
v_call: TRBV18
clone_size: NA
cdr3_length: 14
j_call: TRBJ1-2
d_call: NA

cdr3_nt: TGTGCCAGCAGCCAAGCTCAGAGGGAAAGAGCTTTCTTT
cdr3_aa: CASSQAQRERAFF
v_call: TRBV14
clone_size: NA
cdr3_length: 13
j_call: TRBJ1-1
d_call: NA

cdr3_nt: TGTGCCAGCAGCTTACTAGCGGGGGGTAGGGGGGAGCTGTTTTTT
cdr3_aa: CASSLLAGGRGELFF
v_call: TRBV7-2
clone_size: NA
cdr3_length: 15
j_call: TRBJ2-2
d_call: TRBD2

cdr3_nt: TGTGCCAGCAGTTACTCGCCGGGAGGGGCCGATACGCAGTATTTT
cdr3_aa: CASSYSPGGADTQYF
v_call: TRBV6-5
clone_size: NA
cdr3_length: 15
j_call: TRBJ2-3
d_call: TRBD2

cdr3_nt: TGTGCCAGCAGCGGGGGCCCGACGAACATTCAGTACTTC
cdr3_aa: CASSGGPTNIQYF
v_call: TRBV19
clone_size: NA
cdr3_length: 13
j_call: TRBJ2-4
d_call: TRBD2

cdr3_nt: TGCGCCAGCAGCTCGGGGACAGGGGGAGACTATGGCTACACCTTC
cdr3_aa: CASSSGTGGDYGYTF
v_call: TRBV5-1
clone_size: NA
cdr3_length: 15
j_call: TRBJ1-2
d_call: TRBD1

cdr3_nt: TGTGCCAGCAGCTCACCGGACAGGCAAGAGACCCAGTACTTC
cdr3_aa: CASSSPDRQETQYF
v_call: TRBV28
clone_size: NA
cdr3_length: 14
j_call: TRBJ2-5
d_call: TRBD1

cdr3_nt: TGTGCCAGCAGGGGCCCCTACGAGCAGTACTTC
cdr3_aa: CASRGPYEQYF
v_call: TRBV6-1
clone_size: once
cdr3_length: 11
j_call: TRBJ2-7
d_call: NA

cdr3_nt: TGCGCCAGCAGCCTGGACGGGAGCTCCTACGAGCAGTACTTC
cdr3_aa: CASSLDGSSYEQYF
v_call: TRBV5-1
clone_size: NA
cdr3_length: 14
j_call: TRBJ2-7
d_call: NA

cdr3_nt: TGCGCCAGCAGCTCCAGGACAGGGGGCGACGTCTACGAGCAGTACTTC
cdr3_aa: CASSSRTGGDVYEQYF
v_call: TRBV5-1
clone_size: NA
cdr3_length: 16
j_call: TRBJ2-7
d_call: TRBD1

cdr3_nt: TGTGCCAGCTCACCCAAAACAGGGGTCGAGCAGTACTTC
cdr3_aa: CASSPKTGVEQYF
v_call: TRBV18
clone_size: NA
cdr3_length: 13
j_call: TRBJ2-7
d_call: TRBD1

cdr3_nt: TGTGCCAGCAGCTTGGAGGCTAGCGGGAGCTCCTACGAGCAGTACTTC
cdr3_aa: CASSLEASGSSYEQYF
v_call: TRBV5-5
clone_size: NA
cdr3_length: 16
j_call: TRBJ2-7
d_call: TRBD2

cdr3_nt: TGTGCCAGCAGCGTAGCTACAGGTACCTATGGCTACACCTTC
cdr3_aa: CASSVATGTYGYTF
v_call: TRBV9
clone_size: NA
cdr3_length: 14
j_call: TRBJ1-2
d_call: NA

cdr3_nt: TGTGCCAGCAGCTTGCAGGGGGAGCAGTTCTTC
cdr3_aa: CASSLQGEQFF
v_call: TRBV7-8
clone_size: NA
cdr3_length: 11
j_call: TRBJ2-1
d_call: NA

cdr3_nt: TGTGCCAGCAGTGCTACAGGGACGGGGTACGAGCAGTACTTC
cdr3_aa: CASSATGTGYEQYF
v_call: TRBV28
clone_size: NA
cdr3_length: 14
j_call: TRBJ2-7
d_call: NA

cdr3_nt: TGTGCCAGCAGTTCCCGGACAGGGGACCCCTCCTGGGAGCAGTACTTC
cdr3_aa: CASSSRTGDPSWEQYF
v_call: TRBV5-4
clone_size: NA
cdr3_length: 16
j_call: TRBJ2-5
d_call: TRBD1

cdr3_nt: TGTGCCAGCAGCGCCGCGGGCAGGCAGACGAATGAGCAGTTCTTC
cdr3_aa: CASSAAGRQTNEQFF
v_call: TRBV7-8
clone_size: NA
cdr3_length: 15
j_call: TRBJ2-1
d_call: NA

cdr3_nt: TGTGCCAGCAGCTTAACCGGGGATAAAGCTTTCTTT
cdr3_aa: CASSLTGDKAFF
v_call: TRBV7-8
clone_size: NA
cdr3_length: 12
j_call: TRBJ1-1
d_call: NA

cdr3_nt: TGTGCCAGCTCACCAGGGACTAGCGTTTTCTATGAGCAGTTCTTC
cdr3_aa: CASSPGTSVFYEQFF
v_call: TRBV18
clone_size: NA
cdr3_length: 15
j_call: TRBJ2-1
d_call: TRBD2

cdr3_nt: TGTGCCTGGAGCGCACTCCGGGAGAACACTGAAGCTTTCTTT
cdr3_aa: CAWSALRENTEAFF
v_call: TRBV30
clone_size: NA
cdr3_length: 14
j_call: TRBJ1-1
d_call: NA

cdr3_nt: TGTGCCAGCAGTTACTCGGAGGTTGTAGCCTACGAGCAGTACTTC
cdr3_aa: CASSYSEVVAYEQYF
v_call: TRBV6-5
clone_size: NA
cdr3_length: 15
j_call: TRBJ2-7
d_call: NA

cdr3_nt: TGTGCCAGCAGTTTGTGGACAGCGGGAAAAGGGCGGGAGGGCGAGCAGTACTTC
cdr3_aa: CASSLWTAGKGREGEQYF
v_call: TRBV28
clone_size: NA
cdr3_length: 18
j_call: TRBJ2-7
d_call: TRBD2

cdr3_nt: TGTGCCAGCAGCTTAGTAAGTGCCGGGAACACTGAAGCTTTCTTT
cdr3_aa: CASSLVSAGNTEAFF
v_call: TRBV11-1
clone_size: NA
cdr3_length: 15
j_call: TRBJ1-1
d_call: NA

cdr3_nt: TGTGCCTGGAGTGTAGAGCCCTACGAGCAGTACTTC
cdr3_aa: CAWSVEPYEQYF
v_call: TRBV30
clone_size: NA
cdr3_length: 12
j_call: TRBJ2-7
d_call: NA

cdr3_nt: TGTGCCAGCAGTGGGATCCTAGGCTCTGGAAACACCATATATTTT
cdr3_aa: CASSGILGSGNTIYF
v_call: TRBV6-1
clone_size: NA
cdr3_length: 15
j_call: TRBJ1-3
d_call: NA

cdr3_nt: TGTGCCAGCAGCTTAACCAGTGGAGAGACCCAGTACTTC
cdr3_aa: CASSLTSGETQYF
v_call: TRBV11-3
clone_size: NA
cdr3_length: 13
j_call: TRBJ2-5
d_call: NA

cdr3_nt: TGTGCCAGCAGCAACTCGTCAGGACAGGGCCACGAGCAGTACTTC
cdr3_aa: CASSNSSGQGHEQYF
v_call: TRBV21-1
clone_size: NA
cdr3_length: 15
j_call: TRBJ2-7
d_call: NA

cdr3_nt: TGTGCCAGCAGCACGCGGACAGGGGTCTACGAGCAGTACTTC
cdr3_aa: CASSTRTGVYEQYF
v_call: TRBV7-2
clone_size: NA
cdr3_length: 14
j_call: TRBJ2-7
d_call: TRBD1

cdr3_nt: TGCGCCAGCAGCTTGGACCCAGGGAAGTACGAGCAGTACTTC
cdr3_aa: CASSLDPGKYEQYF
v_call: TRBV5-1
clone_size: NA
cdr3_length: 14
j_call: TRBJ2-7
d_call: NA

cdr3_nt: TGTGCCAGCAGCCCCTCGACAGAGAATGGTAGGAACTATGGCTACACCTTC
cdr3_aa: CASSPSTENGRNYGYTF
v_call: TRBV7-9
clone_size: NA
cdr3_length: 17
j_call: TRBJ1-2
d_call: NA

cdr3_nt: TGTGCCAGCAACAAGGGGTATTACACTGAAGCTTTCTTT
cdr3_aa: CASNKGYYTEAFF
v_call: TRBV7-9
clone_size: NA
cdr3_length: 13
j_call: TRBJ1-1
d_call: NA

cdr3_nt: TGTGCCATCAGTGAGGCAAGGAGTAGCAATCAGCCCCAGCATTTT
cdr3_aa: CAISEARSSNQPQHF
v_call: TRBV10-3
clone_size: NA
cdr3_length: 15
j_call: TRBJ1-5
d_call: NA

cdr3_nt: TGTGCCAGCAGACCAGTTTCCTACGAGCAGTACTTC
cdr3_aa: CASRPVSYEQYF
v_call: TRBV2
clone_size: NA
cdr3_length: 12
j_call: TRBJ2-7
d_call: NA

cdr3_nt: TGCGCCAGCAGCCAACCGGGCCCGGACGCCAGGGGTGAGCAGTTCTTC
cdr3_aa: CASSQPGPDARGEQFF
v_call: TRBV4-3
clone_size: NA
cdr3_length: 16
j_call: TRBJ2-1
d_call: NA

cdr3_nt: TGTGCCAGCTCACCATGGGCGGGTGCCTTGGATGGCTACACCTTC
cdr3_aa: CASSPWAGALDGYTF
v_call: TRBV18
clone_size: once
cdr3_length: 15
j_call: TRBJ1-2
d_call: NA

cdr3_nt: TGTGCCAGCAGCTTAGCCTCGAAATTGGCTAGCACAGATACGCAGTATTTT
cdr3_aa: CASSLASKLASTDTQYF
v_call: TRBV7-9
clone_size: NA
cdr3_length: 17
j_call: TRBJ2-3
d_call: NA

cdr3_nt: TGTGCCAGCAGCTTGCGAGCGACGGATGAGCAGTTCTTC
cdr3_aa: CASSLRATDEQFF
v_call: TRBV7-2
clone_size: NA
cdr3_length: 13
j_call: TRBJ2-1
d_call: NA

cdr3_nt: TGTGCCAGCTCATCCCAATGGCAAGGAGGGACCGAAGGGCAGTACTTC
cdr3_aa: CASSSQWQGGTEGQYF
v_call: TRBV18
clone_size: NA
cdr3_length: 16
j_call: TRBJ2-5
d_call: NA

cdr3_nt: TGCGCCAGCAGCTTGCAGGGGGACGATAATTCACCCCTCCACTTT
cdr3_aa: CASSLQGDDNSPLHF
v_call: TRBV5-1
clone_size: once
cdr3_length: 15
j_call: TRBJ1-6
d_call: TRBD1

cdr3_nt: TGTGCCACGCCTCGGGGGGGGTACACCGGGGAGCTGTTTTTT
cdr3_aa: CATPRGGYTGELFF
v_call: TRBV5-4
clone_size: NA
cdr3_length: 14
j_call: TRBJ2-2
d_call: TRBD2

cdr3_nt: TGCGCCAGCAGCTTAAGACAGGGGGTTTTGAGAACCACTGAAGCTTTCTTT
cdr3_aa: CASSLRQGVLRTTEAFF
v_call: TRBV5-1
clone_size: NA
cdr3_length: 17
j_call: TRBJ1-1
d_call: TRBD1